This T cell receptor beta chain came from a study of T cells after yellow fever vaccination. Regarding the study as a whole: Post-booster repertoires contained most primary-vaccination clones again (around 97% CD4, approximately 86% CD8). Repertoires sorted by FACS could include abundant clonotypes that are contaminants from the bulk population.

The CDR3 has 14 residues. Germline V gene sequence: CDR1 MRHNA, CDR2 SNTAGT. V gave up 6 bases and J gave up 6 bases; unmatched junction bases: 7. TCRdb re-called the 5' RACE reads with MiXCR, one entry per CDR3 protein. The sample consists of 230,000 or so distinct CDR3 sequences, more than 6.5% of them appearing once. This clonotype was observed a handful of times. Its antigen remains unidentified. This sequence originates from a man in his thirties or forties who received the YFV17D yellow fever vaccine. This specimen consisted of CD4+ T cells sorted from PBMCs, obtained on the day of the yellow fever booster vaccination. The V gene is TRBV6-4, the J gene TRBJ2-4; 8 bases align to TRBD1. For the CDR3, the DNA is TGTGCCAGCAGCGTACAGGGGGGTGGAAACATTCAGTACTTC. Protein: CASSVQGGGNIQYF.